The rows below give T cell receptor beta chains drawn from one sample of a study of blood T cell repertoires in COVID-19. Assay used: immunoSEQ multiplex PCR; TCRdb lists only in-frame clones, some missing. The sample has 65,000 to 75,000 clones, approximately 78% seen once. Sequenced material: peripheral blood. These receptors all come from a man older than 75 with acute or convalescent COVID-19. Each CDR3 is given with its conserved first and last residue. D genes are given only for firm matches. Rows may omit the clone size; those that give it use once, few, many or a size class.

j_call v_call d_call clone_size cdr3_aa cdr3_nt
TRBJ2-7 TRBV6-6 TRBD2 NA CASSYGAGGLTYEQYF TGTGCCAGCAGTTACGGAGCGGGAGGCCTCACCTACGAGCAGTACTTC
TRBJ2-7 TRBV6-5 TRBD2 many CASSQRGHSYEQYF TGTGCCAGCTCTCAGCGGGGGCATTCCTACGAGCAGTACTTC
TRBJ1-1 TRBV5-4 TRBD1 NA CASSFYRGAGTEAFF TGTGCCAGCAGCTTTTACAGGGGAGCGGGCACTGAAGCTTTCTTT
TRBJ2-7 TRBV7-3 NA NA CASRTDSSEQYF TGTGCCAGCAGGACGGACAGTTCCGAGCAGTACTTC
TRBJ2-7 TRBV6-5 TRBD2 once CASSYSTSGGAYEQYF TGTGCCAGCAGTTACTCGACTAGCGGGGGGGCCTACGAGCAGTACTTC
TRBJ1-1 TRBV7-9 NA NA CASSLLSAEAFF TGTGCCAGCAGCTTACTTTCGGCTGAAGCTTTCTTT
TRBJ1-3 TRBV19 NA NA CASSKALLPGNTIYF TGTGCCAGTAGTAAGGCTCTACTACCTGGAAACACCATATATTTT
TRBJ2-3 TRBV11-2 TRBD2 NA CASSLHGGITDTQYF TGTGCCAGCAGCTTACACGGGGGGATCACAGATACGCAGTATTTT
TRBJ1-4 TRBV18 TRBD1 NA CASSPPTGTNEKLFF TGTGCCAGCTCACCACCGACAGGGACTAATGAAAAACTGTTTTTT
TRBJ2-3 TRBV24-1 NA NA CATSDFGPGSGTDTQYF TGTGCCACCAGTGATTTCGGGCCGGGATCGGGCACAGATACGCAGTATTTT
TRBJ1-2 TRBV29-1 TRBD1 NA CSVDADRVGYTF TGCAGCGTTGACGCGGACAGGGTTGGCTACACCTTC
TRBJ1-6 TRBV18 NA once CASSPRVGGAENSPLHF TGTGCCAGCTCACCTAGGGTGGGGGGGGCGGAAAATTCACCCCTCCACTTT
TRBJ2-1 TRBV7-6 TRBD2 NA CASSLGLAYEQFF TGTGCCAGCAGCTTAGGACTAGCCTATGAGCAGTTCTTC
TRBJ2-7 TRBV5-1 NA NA CASSPPAGSEQYF TGCGCCAGCAGCCCCCCGGCGGGAAGCGAGCAGTACTTC
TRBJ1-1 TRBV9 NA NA CASSVDDTYTEAFF TGTGCCAGCAGCGTAGATGACACGTACACTGAAGCTTTCTTT
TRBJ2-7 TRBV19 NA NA CASSISQWGPYEQYF TGTGCCAGTAGTATTTCGCAGTGGGGGCCCTACGAGCAGTACTTC
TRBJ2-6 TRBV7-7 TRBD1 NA CASSLGGTGANVLTF TGTGCTAGCAGCTTAGGGGGCACAGGGGCCAACGTCCTGACTTTC
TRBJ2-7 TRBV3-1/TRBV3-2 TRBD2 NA CASSQVREGEQYF TGTGCCAGCAGCCAAGTTAGGGAGGGCGAGCAGTACTTC
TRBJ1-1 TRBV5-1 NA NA CASSPQEGTEAFF TGCGCCAGCAGCCCCCAGGAAGGCACTGAAGCTTTCTTT
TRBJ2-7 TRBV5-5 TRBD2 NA CASSEPGLALSEQYF TGTGCCAGCAGCGAGCCGGGACTAGCTCTTTCCGAGCAGTACTTC
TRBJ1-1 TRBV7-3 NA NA CASRSQPNTEAFF TGTGCCAGCAGGTCACAGCCGAACACTGAAGCTTTCTTT
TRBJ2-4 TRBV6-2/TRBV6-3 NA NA CASSYTDTVAKNIQYF TGTGCCAGCAGTTACACTGACACTGTAGCCAAAAACATTCAGTACTTC
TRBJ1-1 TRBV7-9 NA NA CASSLDGDRGGFF TGTGCCAGCAGCTTAGATGGGGACCGGGGGGGTTTCTTT
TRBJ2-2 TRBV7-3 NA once CASSFTSPGELFF TGTGCCAGCAGCTTCACTAGTCCCGGGGAGCTGTTTTTT
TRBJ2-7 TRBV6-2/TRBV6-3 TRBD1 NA CASSYQGAYEQYF TGTGCCAGCAGTTACCAGGGGGCCTACGAGCAGTACTTC
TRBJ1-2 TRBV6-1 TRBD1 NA CASSEAISGTANYGYTF TGTGCCAGCAGTGAAGCCATATCCGGGACAGCTAACTATGGCTACACCTTC
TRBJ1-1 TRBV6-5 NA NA CASNRGGTEAFF TGTGCCAGCAACCGAGGGGGCACTGAAGCTTTCTTT
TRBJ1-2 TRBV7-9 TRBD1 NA CASSSGGLGRGGYTF TGTGCCAGCAGCTCAGGGGGGCTGGGACGGGGTGGCTACACCTTC
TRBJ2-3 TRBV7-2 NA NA CASSLPATAATDTQYF TGTGCCAGCAGCCTACCGGCTACTGCGGCGACAGATACGCAGTATTTT
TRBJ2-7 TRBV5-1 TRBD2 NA CASSHGLAGDYEQYF TGCGCCAGCAGCCATGGACTAGCGGGAGATTACGAGCAGTACTTC
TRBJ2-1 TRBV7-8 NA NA CASSYRTGYEQFF TGTGCCAGCAGCTACCGTACAGGGTATGAGCAGTTCTTC
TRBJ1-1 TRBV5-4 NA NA CASSPGPGAQLNTEAFF TGTGCCAGCAGCCCAGGTCCGGGAGCTCAACTGAACACTGAAGCTTTCTTT
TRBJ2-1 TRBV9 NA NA CASSSDHRRENNEQFF TGTGCCAGCAGCTCAGACCACCGGAGGGAAAACAATGAGCAGTTCTTC
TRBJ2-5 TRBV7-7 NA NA CASSPTHAGATQYF TGTGCTAGCAGCCCGACCCATGCGGGGGCGACCCAGTACTTC
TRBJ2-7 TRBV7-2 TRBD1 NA CASSLMLGQFYEQYF TGTGCCAGCAGCTTAATGTTGGGACAGTTCTACGAGCAGTACTTC
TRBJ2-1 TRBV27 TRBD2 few CASGSPYNEQFF TGTGCGAGCGGGAGTCCCTACAATGAGCAGTTCTTC
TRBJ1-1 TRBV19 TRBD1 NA CASSPQGWDTEAFF TGTGCCAGTAGTCCACAGGGGTGGGACACTGAAGCTTTCTTT
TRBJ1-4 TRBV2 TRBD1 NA CASNSGTGRGKLFF TGTGCCAGCAATTCCGGGACAGGAAGGGGAAAACTGTTTTTT
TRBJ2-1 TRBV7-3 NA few CASAAEAGGFYNEQFF TGTGCCAGCGCGGCTGAAGCGGGTGGTTTCTACAATGAGCAGTTCTTC
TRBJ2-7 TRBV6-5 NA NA CASRTGGSYEQYF TGTGCCAGCAGAACGGGGGGCAGCTACGAGCAGTACTTC
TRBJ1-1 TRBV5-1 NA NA CASSLTGTLNTEAFF TGCGCCAGCAGCTTAACAGGGACCCTGAACACTGAAGCTTTCTTT
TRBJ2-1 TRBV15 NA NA CATSRDYGGLNEQFF TGTGCCACCAGCAGAGATTATGGGGGGTTGAATGAGCAGTTCTTC
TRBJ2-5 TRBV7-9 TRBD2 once CASSLRVSGSFETQYF TGTGCCAGCAGCCTAAGGGTTAGCGGGAGTTTTGAGACCCAGTACTTC
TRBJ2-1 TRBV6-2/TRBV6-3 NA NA CASSPLGGEQFF TGTGCCAGCAGTCCCCTCGGGGGTGAGCAGTTCTTC
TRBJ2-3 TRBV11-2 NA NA CASSLTVTDTQYF TGTGCCAGCAGCTTAACTGTTACGGATACGCAGTATTTT
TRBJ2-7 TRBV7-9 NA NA CASSLGGGGASSYEQYF TGTGCCAGCAGCCTCGGGGGTGGGGGGGCTTCCTCCTACGAGCAGTACTTC